These 8 T cell receptor beta chains originate from one sample sequenced in a study of radiotherapy plus CTLA-4 blockade in lung cancer. This table comes from immunoSEQ multiplex PCR, and its TCRdb copy is limited to in-frame clones, with some not included. The sample carries tens of thousands of clones, roughly 71% recorded once. This specimen consisted of peripheral blood, obtained from a patient treated with radiotherapy plus ipilimumab. The receptor source for this set is a human donor with non-small cell lung cancer who had stable disease on radiotherapy plus ipilimumab.

The V and J genes are TRBV12-5 and TRBJ2-1; D call uncertain. The V gene lost 1 base and the J gene lost 5 bases, with 3 bases spanning the gap. The CDR3 length is 12 residues. Germline CDR1 is LGHNT and CDR2 is FRNRAP. Here the CDR3 reads CASGLGHNEQFF. Here the CDR3 DNA reads TGTGCTAGTGGTTTGGGACACAATGAGCAGTTCTTC.

This rearrangement joins TRBV6-1 to TRBJ1-5; 7 positions match TRBD1. This CDR3 contains 16 residues. The V gene's germline CDR1 is MNHNS and CDR2 SASEGT. Trimming cost V 1 base and J 6 bases; bases outside gene matches: 9. This CDR3 is CASSEGAGGRSQPQHF. The CDR3, as DNA: TGTGCCAGCAGTGAAGGGGCAGGGGGTCGGAGTCAGCCCCAGCATTTT.

This clone was detected a few times. This rearrangement joins TRBV30 to TRBJ2-7; 8 positions match TRBD2. Losses at the gene ends were 3 bases for V and 1 base for J; bases not matched to a gene: 8. Germline values: CDR1 GTSNPN, CDR2 SVGIG (reference sequence). The length of the CDR3 is 15 residues. CDR3 protein: CAWSGRGVVSYEQYF. The DNA for the CDR3 is TGTGCCTGGAGCGGGAGGGGGGTAGTATCCTACGAGCAGTACTTC.

The chain couples TRBV7-6 to TRBJ2-1; D remains unclear. This CDR3 comprises 14 residues. V was trimmed by 5 bases and J by 0 bases, leaving 8 bases between them. CDR1 is SGHVS and CDR2 is FNYEAQ in the germline V gene. Here the CDR3 reads CASSLHSSYNEQFF. The CDR3 nucleotides are TGTGCCAGCAGCCTACATAGCTCCTACAATGAGCAGTTCTTC.

This clone came up a few times. The J gene is TRBJ2-1, the V gene TRBV6-6, with 12 bases lining up with TRBD2. CDR3 length: 16 residues. Trimming cost V 5 bases and J 9 bases; bases outside gene matches: 11. Germline CDR1 is MNHNY and CDR2 is SVGAGI (reference sequence). CDR3 DNA: TGTGCCAGCAGTCTGCTAGCGGGAGGGGGGTCAAGTGAGCAGTTCTTC. Translation: CASSLLAGGGSSEQFF.

This clone turned up a few times. The gene calls are TRBV5-4 and TRBJ2-4, with D possibly being TRBD2 (5 bases). Germline V gene lookup returns CDR1 SGHNT and CDR2 YYREEE (reference sequence). The CDR3 covers 13 residues. The ends were cut back, 4 bases at V and 9 bases at J, with 14 bases in the middle. Written as DNA, the CDR3 is TGTGCCAGCAGCCCCCATAGTACTAGCATTCAGTACTTC. It yields the protein CASSPHSTSIQYF.

J is TRBJ2-7 and V is TRBV6-5, with D unclear. The CDR3 has 16 amino acids. V lost 0 bases, J lost 1 base, and 13 bases lay in between. The germline V gene encodes CDR1 MNHEY and CDR2 SVGAGI. For the CDR3, the DNA is TGTGCCAGCAGTTACTCTGTCGTCGGCAGGTCCTACGAGCAGTACTTC. Protein product: CASSYSVVGRSYEQYF.

Only a few counts were recorded for this clone. The chain uses TRBV2 and TRBJ1-1, with D maybe TRBD1 (5 bases). The CDR3 is 15 residues long. Deletions cut 2 bases from V and 4 bases from J, with 14 bases between. Germline CDR1 SNHLY, CDR2 FYNNEI. The CDR3 here is CASSEQGVEGTEAFF. The DNA of the CDR3 is TGTGCCAGCAGTGAACAAGGGGTAGAGGGCACTGAAGCTTTCTTT.